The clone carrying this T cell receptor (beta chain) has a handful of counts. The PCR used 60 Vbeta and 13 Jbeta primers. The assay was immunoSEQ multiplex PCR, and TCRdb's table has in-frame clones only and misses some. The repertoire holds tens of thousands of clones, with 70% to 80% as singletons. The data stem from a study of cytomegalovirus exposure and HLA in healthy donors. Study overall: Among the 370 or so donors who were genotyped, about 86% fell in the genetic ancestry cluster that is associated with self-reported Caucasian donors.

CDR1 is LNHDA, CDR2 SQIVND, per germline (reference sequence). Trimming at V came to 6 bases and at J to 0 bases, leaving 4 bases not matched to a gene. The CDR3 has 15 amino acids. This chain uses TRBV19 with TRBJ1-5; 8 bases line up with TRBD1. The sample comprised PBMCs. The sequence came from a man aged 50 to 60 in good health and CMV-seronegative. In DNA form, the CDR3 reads TGTGCCAGTAGGTCGGACAGGGCTAGCAATCAGCCCCAGCATTTT. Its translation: CASRSDRASNQPQHF.